Listed below are T cell receptor beta chains from one sample, sequenced in a study of radiation and T cells in renal cell carcinoma. The table came from immunoSEQ multiplex PCR; TCRdb's copy has only in-frame clones and leaves some out. This table holds some 120,000 clones, roughly 77% found once. Material: blood, obtained from a patient whose treatment included radiotherapy and nephrectomy. The receptors derive from a woman in her sixties with renal cell carcinoma. Each CDR3 is given with its conserved first and last residue. The D gene is left open where the match is weak. Size is omitted from some rows. Given values are once, few, many or a class for expanded clones.

V gene: TRBV6-1
D gene: TRBD1
clone size: -
J gene: TRBJ1-1
CDR3 DNA: TGTGCCAGCAGTCTGGACAGGGAAACTGAAGCTTTCTTT
CDR3 protein: CASSLDRETEAFF

V gene: TRBV2
D gene: TRBD1
clone size: -
J gene: TRBJ1-2
CDR3 DNA: TGTGCCAGCAGCCGACAGGGGATGTACTATGGCTACACCTTC
CDR3 protein: CASSRQGMYYGYTF

V gene: TRBV2
D gene: TRBD2
clone size: once
J gene: TRBJ2-7
CDR3 DNA: TGTGCCAGCAGTGGTCCGGGGACTAGCGGGAGTCTGTACTTC
CDR3 protein: CASSGPGTSGSLYF

V gene: TRBV4-1
D gene: -
clone size: -
J gene: TRBJ1-5
CDR3 DNA: TGCGCCAGCAGCCCTACTTGGGGCGGGGGCGGACAGCCCCAGCATTTT
CDR3 protein: CASSPTWGGGGQPQHF

V gene: TRBV19
D gene: -
clone size: few
J gene: TRBJ1-2
CDR3 DNA: TGTGCCAGTAATAACTATGGCTACACCTTC
CDR3 protein: CASNNYGYTF

V gene: TRBV20-1
D gene: -
clone size: -
J gene: TRBJ1-3
CDR3 DNA: TGCAGTGCTAGTAACGGAAACACCATATATTTT
CDR3 protein: CSASNGNTIYF

V gene: TRBV18
D gene: -
clone size: -
J gene: TRBJ1-5
CDR3 DNA: TGTGCCAGCTCACCGACACAGGGAGGTGGCAATCAGCCCCAGCATTTT
CDR3 protein: CASSPTQGGGNQPQHF

V gene: TRBV19
D gene: -
clone size: -
J gene: TRBJ2-3
CDR3 DNA: TGTGCCAGTAGTATAGGGCCAGCAACCGATACGCAGTATTTT
CDR3 protein: CASSIGPATDTQYF

V gene: TRBV6-4
D gene: TRBD1
clone size: -
J gene: TRBJ1-6
CDR3 DNA: TGTGCCAGCAGTGCACCGGGACAGGGGTCTTCACCCCTCCACTTT
CDR3 protein: CASSAPGQGSSPLHF

V gene: TRBV18
D gene: -
clone size: few
J gene: TRBJ1-5
CDR3 DNA: TGTGCCAGCTCACCACTTCATAGCAATCAGCCCCAGCATTTT
CDR3 protein: CASSPLHSNQPQHF

V gene: TRBV29-1
D gene: -
clone size: -
J gene: TRBJ1-1
CDR3 DNA: TGCAGCGTTGAGGGCACTGAAGCTTTCTTT
CDR3 protein: CSVEGTEAFF

V gene: TRBV6-1
D gene: -
clone size: -
J gene: TRBJ2-1
CDR3 DNA: TGTGCCAGCAGGTACAATGAGCAGTTCTTC
CDR3 protein: CASRYNEQFF

V gene: TRBV6-6
D gene: -
clone size: -
J gene: TRBJ1-1
CDR3 DNA: TGTGCCAGCAGTTACAGAAACACTGAAGCTTTCTTT
CDR3 protein: CASSYRNTEAFF

V gene: TRBV7-2
D gene: -
clone size: -
J gene: TRBJ1-1
CDR3 DNA: TGTGCCAGCAGCTTAGTACGGTCGGGGACTGAAGCTTTCTTT
CDR3 protein: CASSLVRSGTEAFF

V gene: TRBV5-6
D gene: -
clone size: -
J gene: TRBJ2-1
CDR3 DNA: TGTGCCAGCAGCCGCTTTGGATACAATGAGCAGTTCTTC
CDR3 protein: CASSRFGYNEQFF

V gene: TRBV6-1
D gene: -
clone size: -
J gene: TRBJ2-2
CDR3 DNA: TGTGCCAGCAGTGATGGGGTGGGCTACGGAAGGACCGGGGAGCTGTTTTTT
CDR3 protein: CASSDGVGYGRTGELFF

V gene: TRBV7-7
D gene: -
clone size: -
J gene: TRBJ2-5
CDR3 DNA: TGTGCTAGCAGTTTATCAGGACAGCAAGAGACCCAGTACTTC
CDR3 protein: CASSLSGQQETQYF

V gene: TRBV12-2
D gene: -
clone size: -
J gene: TRBJ2-7
CDR3 DNA: TGTGCAAGTCGCTTAAAGGTCCCGGACGAGCAGTACTTC
CDR3 protein: CASRLKVPDEQYF

V gene: TRBV9
D gene: TRBD2
clone size: -
J gene: TRBJ2-1
CDR3 DNA: TGTGCCAGCAGCGCAGGACTAGCGGGGCAACGTTTCAATGAGCAGTTCTTC
CDR3 protein: CASSAGLAGQRFNEQFF

V gene: TRBV9
D gene: -
clone size: -
J gene: TRBJ2-7
CDR3 DNA: TGTGCCAGCAGCGGCAGGGATTCCCACGAGCAGTACTTC
CDR3 protein: CASSGRDSHEQYF

V gene: TRBV7-3
D gene: TRBD1
clone size: -
J gene: TRBJ1-2
CDR3 DNA: TGTGCCAGCAGCTTAGCGACAGGGGGCGTAATCCAAAACTATGGCTACACCTTC
CDR3 protein: CASSLATGGVIQNYGYTF

V gene: TRBV10-3
D gene: TRBD1
clone size: -
J gene: TRBJ1-1
CDR3 DNA: TGTGCCATCAGGGGGACAGGGCGTGAGGCCCGTGAAGCTTTCTTT
CDR3 protein: CAIRGTGREAREAFF

V gene: TRBV7-6
D gene: -
clone size: -
J gene: TRBJ2-7
CDR3 DNA: TGTGCCAGCAGCTCAGGCACCACCCAGAGCTCCTACGAGCAGTACTTC
CDR3 protein: CASSSGTTQSSYEQYF

V gene: TRBV28
D gene: -
clone size: -
J gene: TRBJ1-5
CDR3 DNA: TGTGCCAGCAGTCGGCAGGGGTACCAGCCCCAGCATTTT
CDR3 protein: CASSRQGYQPQHF

V gene: TRBV6-6
D gene: TRBD2
clone size: -
J gene: TRBJ2-7
CDR3 DNA: TGTGCCAGCAGTTATGTCGTAGCGGGGGCATCCGAGCAGTACTTC
CDR3 protein: CASSYVVAGASEQYF

V gene: TRBV4-2
D gene: -
clone size: -
J gene: TRBJ2-5
CDR3 DNA: TGTGCCAGCAGCCAAGATGGGACCCTGGGGACCCAGTACTTC
CDR3 protein: CASSQDGTLGTQYF

V gene: TRBV4-2
D gene: -
clone size: few
J gene: TRBJ1-3
CDR3 DNA: TGTGCCAGCAGCCAAGACGACAGGACGCGCAACACCATATATTTT
CDR3 protein: CASSQDDRTRNTIYF

V gene: TRBV28
D gene: -
clone size: -
J gene: TRBJ1-3
CDR3 DNA: TGTGCCAGCAGTTTGAGGGGGTCTGGAAACACCATATATTTT
CDR3 protein: CASSLRGSGNTIYF

V gene: TRBV25-1
D gene: -
clone size: once
J gene: TRBJ1-2
CDR3 DNA: TGTGCCAGCAGTGAATCCCGACAGCTACTTTATGGCTACACCTTC
CDR3 protein: CASSESRQLLYGYTF

V gene: TRBV5-1
D gene: -
clone size: once
J gene: TRBJ2-5
CDR3 DNA: TGCGCCAGCAGCCTACCACAGGGGAGGGGGGAGACCCAGTACTTC
CDR3 protein: CASSLPQGRGETQYF

V gene: TRBV23-1
D gene: TRBD1
clone size: -
J gene: TRBJ1-4
CDR3 DNA: TGCGCCAGCAGTCAAATCACAGGGGGCACTAATGAAAAACTGTTTTTT
CDR3 protein: CASSQITGGTNEKLFF